One sample yielded the 9 T cell receptor beta chains listed below, sequenced in a study of blood T cell repertoires in COVID-19. Profiled with immunoSEQ multiplex PCR; TCRdb holds only in-frame clones, not every one. The sample consists of around 300,000 clones, around 85% of them appearing once. Sequencing used PBMCs or T cells enriched from blood (not recorded which). The receptors originated from a woman aged 40 to 50 who had recovered from COVID-19.

The chain couples TRBV5-1 to TRBJ1-1; D unclear. Deletions cut 4 bases from V and 4 bases from J, with 11 bases between. CDR1 is SGHRS, CDR2 YFSETQ, per germline. This CDR3 is built from 13 residues. DNA of the CDR3: TGCGCCAGCAGCCCCCTAGGGAGCACTGAAGCTTTCTTT. The encoded protein is CASSPLGSTEAFF.

The genes are TRBV18 and TRBJ2-5; D unclear. The CDR3 is 13 residues long. V lost 6 bases and J lost 2, with 10 bases in between. Germline lookup yields CDR1 KGHSH and CDR2 LQKENI. In DNA, the CDR3 is TGTGCCAGCTCCCCTCTAAGACAAGAGACCCAGTACTTC. Amino acid sequence: CASSPLRQETQYF. Using reference TRBV18 and TRBJ2-5 for the parts outside the CDR3, the full variable domain is NAGVMQNPRHLVRRRGQEARLRCSPMKGHSHVYWYRQLPEEGLKFMVYLQKENIIDESGMPKERFSAEFPKEGPSILRIQQVVRGDSAAYFCASSPLRQETQYFGPGTRLLVL.

This chain's CDR3 is CASSIDVGSSIGTQYF. In nucleotides, the CDR3 is TGTGCCAGTAGTATAGATGTCGGGTCTTCAATCGGGACCCAGTACTTC. The genes are TRBV19 and TRBJ2-5; no reliable D call. The CDR3 sequence is 16 residues long. The germline V and J ends were trimmed by 0 bases and 7 bases, with 18 bases remaining between them. Germline CDR1 and CDR2: LNHDA and SQIVND (reference sequence). The complete variable domain, with remaining parts taken from reference TRBV19 and TRBJ2-5, reads DGGITQSPKYLFRKEGQNVTLSCEQNLNHDAMYWYRQDPGQGLRLIYYSQIVNDFQKGDIAEGYSVSREKKESFPLTVTSAQKNPTAFYLCASSIDVGSSIGTQYFGPGTRLLVL.

The rearrangement joins TRBV19 to TRBJ2-6; unclear D gene. Germline V gene sequence: CDR1 LNHDA, CDR2 SQIVND (reference sequence). The length of the CDR3 is 15 residues. V lost 4 bases and J 2 bases, leaving 9 bases between the germline ends. CDR3 nucleotide sequence: TGTGCCAGTAGTAGGGCGATCACTGGGGCCAACGTCCTGACTTTC. Translation: CASSRAITGANVLTF.

The V and J genes are TRBV7-2 and TRBJ2-3; D gene unclear. Trimming removed 5 bases from V and 0 bases from J, with 9 bases in between. Germline V lookup: CDR1 SGHTA, CDR2 FQGNSA. The CDR3 runs to 14 residues. The CDR3 DNA reads TGTGCCAGCAGCCCTTATTCTAGCACAGATACGCAGTATTTT. This sequence encodes CASSPYSSTDTQYF. Variable domain in full (rest from reference TRBV7-2 and TRBJ2-3): GAGVSQSPSNKVTEKGKDVELRCDPISGHTALYWYRQSLGQGLEFLIYFQGNSAPDKSGLPSDRFSAERTGGSVSTLTIQRTQQEDSAVYLCASSPYSSTDTQYFGPGTRLTVL.

This chain joins TRBV5-1 and TRBJ1-1; D remains ambiguous. Germline V gene data show CDR1 as SGHRS and CDR2 as YFSETQ. This CDR3 has 14 amino acids. V lost 0 bases and J lost 5, with 11 bases in between. CDR3 amino acids: CASSLVPGSTEAFF. CDR3 coding DNA: TGCGCCAGCAGCTTGGTCCCGGGGAGTACTGAAGCTTTCTTT.

J is TRBJ2-1 and V is TRBV11-3, with 10 nucleotides matching TRBD2. CDR1 and CDR2 (germline): SGHNT, YENEEA. V dropped 5 bases and J dropped 10; count of bases not matched to a gene: 14. The CDR3 covers 16 residues. The CDR3, as DNA: TGTGCCAGCAGCCGCACAGCCCAGGGACTAGCGCACGAGCAGTTCTTC. This codes for CASSRTAQGLAHEQFF.

The rearrangement links TRBV6-6 to TRBJ2-1; possible D gene TRBD2, 6 bases. The length of the CDR3 is 15 residues. V dropped 7 bases and J dropped 9 bases, with 22 bases sitting between them. Per germline, CDR1 MNHNY and CDR2 SVGAGI (reference sequence). The CDR3 DNA reads TGTGCCAGCATGGGGTTGACGCGGGACTTGGGTGAGCAGTTCTTC. It yields the protein CASMGLTRDLGEQFF.

In regard to this clone: Distinct nucleotide sequences in the sample also encode this CDR3. The V call is TRBV15, the J call TRBJ2-7, with D possibly TRBD2 on 6 matching bases. This CDR3 is 14 amino acids long. CDR1 and CDR2 from the germline V gene are LNHNV and YYDKDF (reference sequence). Trimming took off 0 bases at V and 1 base at J, with 7 bases between the two ends. CDR3 region: CATSRDSGSYEQYF. The CDR3 region has the DNA TGTGCCACCAGCAGAGATAGCGGATCCTACGAGCAGTACTTC. Full variable domain (missing parts from reference TRBV15 and TRBJ2-7): DAMVIQNPRYQVTQFGKPVTLSCSQTLNHNVMYWYQQKSSQAPKLLFHYYDKDFNNEADTPDNFQSRRPNTSFCFLDIRSPGLGDTAMYLCATSRDSGSYEQYFGPGTRLTVT.